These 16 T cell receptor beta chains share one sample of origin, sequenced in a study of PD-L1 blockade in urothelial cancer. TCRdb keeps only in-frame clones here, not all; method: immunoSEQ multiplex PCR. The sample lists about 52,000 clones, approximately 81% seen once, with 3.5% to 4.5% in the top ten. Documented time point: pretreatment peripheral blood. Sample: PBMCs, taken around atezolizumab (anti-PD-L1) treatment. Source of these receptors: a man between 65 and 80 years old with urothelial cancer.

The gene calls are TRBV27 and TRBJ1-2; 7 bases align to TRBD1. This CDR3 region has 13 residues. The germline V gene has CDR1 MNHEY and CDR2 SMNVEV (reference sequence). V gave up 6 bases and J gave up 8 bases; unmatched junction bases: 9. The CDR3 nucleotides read TGTGCCAGCAGCCCACAGGGGCTAAAGGGCTACACCTTC. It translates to CASSPQGLKGYTF.

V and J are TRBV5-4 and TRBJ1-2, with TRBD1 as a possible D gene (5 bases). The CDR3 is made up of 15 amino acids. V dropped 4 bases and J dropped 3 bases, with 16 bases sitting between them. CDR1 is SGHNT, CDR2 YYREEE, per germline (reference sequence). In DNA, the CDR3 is TGTGCCAGCAGCCGATACAGGTCCGCGGACTATGGCTACACCTTC. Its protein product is CASSRYRSADYGYTF. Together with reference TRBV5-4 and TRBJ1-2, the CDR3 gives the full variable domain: ETGVTQSPTHLIKTRGQQVTLRCSSQSGHNTVSWYQQALGQGPQFIFQYYREEENGRGNFPPRFSGLQFPNYSSELNVNALELDDSALYLCASSRYRSADYGYTFGSGTRLTVV.

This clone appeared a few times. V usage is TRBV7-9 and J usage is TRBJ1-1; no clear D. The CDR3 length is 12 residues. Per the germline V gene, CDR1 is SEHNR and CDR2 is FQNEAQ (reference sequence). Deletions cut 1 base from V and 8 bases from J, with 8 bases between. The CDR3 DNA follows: TGTGCCAGCAGCTTAGTGACATTCGAAGCTTTCTTT. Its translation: CASSLVTFEAFF.

The CDR3 region has the DNA TGTGCCAGCAGTATCCCTAGCGGGTATGAGCAGTACTTC. This encodes CASSIPSGYEQYF. The chain combines TRBV28 with TRBJ2-5, with 8 bases lining up with TRBD2. Per the germline V gene, CDR1 is MDHEN and CDR2 is SYDVKM. The CDR3 extends over 13 amino acids. V lost 5 bases and J lost 11; bases outside the gene matches: 10.

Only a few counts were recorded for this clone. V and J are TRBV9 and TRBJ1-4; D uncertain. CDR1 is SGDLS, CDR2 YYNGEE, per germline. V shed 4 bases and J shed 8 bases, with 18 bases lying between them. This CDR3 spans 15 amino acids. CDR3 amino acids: CASSPTRFGEEKLFF. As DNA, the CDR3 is TGTGCCAGCAGCCCCACAAGGTTTGGGGAGGAAAAACTGTTTTTT.

This chain's CDR3 is CASSPLGYRSTEAFF. CDR3 coding DNA: TGTGCCAGCAGCCCCCTAGGCTACCGGAGCACTGAAGCTTTCTTT. The chain employs TRBV5-6 and TRBJ1-1; D uncertain. Germline-derived CDR1 and CDR2 are SGHDT and YYEEEE. The V end lost 4 bases, the J end lost 4 bases, and 17 bases lay between the germline ends. This CDR3 has 15 amino acids.

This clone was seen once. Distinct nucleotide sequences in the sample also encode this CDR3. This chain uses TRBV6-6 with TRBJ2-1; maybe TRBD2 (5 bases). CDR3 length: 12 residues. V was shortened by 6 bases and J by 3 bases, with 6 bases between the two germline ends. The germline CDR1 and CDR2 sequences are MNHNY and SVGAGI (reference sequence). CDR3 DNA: TGTGCCAGCAGCCGGGACTACAATGAGCAGTTCTTC. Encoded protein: CASSRDYNEQFF.

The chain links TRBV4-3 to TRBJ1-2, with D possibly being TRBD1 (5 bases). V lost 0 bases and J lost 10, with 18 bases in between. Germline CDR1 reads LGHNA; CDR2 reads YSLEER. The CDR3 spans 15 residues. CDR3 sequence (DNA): TGCGCCAGCAGCCAAGAATGGGGCCAAGGCCGTTACTACACCTTC. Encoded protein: CASSQEWGQGRYYTF.

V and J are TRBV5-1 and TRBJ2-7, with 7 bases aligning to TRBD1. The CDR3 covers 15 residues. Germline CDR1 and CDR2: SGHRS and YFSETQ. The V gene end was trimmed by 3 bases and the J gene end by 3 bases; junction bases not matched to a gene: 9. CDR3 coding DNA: TGCGCCAGCAGCTCCCCGGGACAGTCCGTCTACGAGCAGTACTTC. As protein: CASSSPGQSVYEQYF. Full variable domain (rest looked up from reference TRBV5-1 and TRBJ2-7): KAGVTQTPRYLIKTRGQQVTLSCSPISGHRSVSWYQQTPGQGLQFLFEYFSETQRNKGNFPGRFSGRQFSNSRSEMNVSTLELGDSALYLCASSSPGQSVYEQYFGPGTRLTVT.

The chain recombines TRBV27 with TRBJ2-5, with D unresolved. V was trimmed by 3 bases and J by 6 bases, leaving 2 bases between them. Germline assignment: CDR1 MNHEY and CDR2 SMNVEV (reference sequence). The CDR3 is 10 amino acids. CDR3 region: CASSFKTQYF. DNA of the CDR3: TGTGCCAGCAGTTTCAAGACCCAGTACTTC.

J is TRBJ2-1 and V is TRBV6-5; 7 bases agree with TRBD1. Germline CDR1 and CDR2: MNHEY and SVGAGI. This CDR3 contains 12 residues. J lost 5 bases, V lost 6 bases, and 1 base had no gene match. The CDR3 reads CASSQGDNEQFF. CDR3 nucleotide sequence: TGTGCCAGCAGCCAGGGGGACAATGAGCAGTTCTTC.

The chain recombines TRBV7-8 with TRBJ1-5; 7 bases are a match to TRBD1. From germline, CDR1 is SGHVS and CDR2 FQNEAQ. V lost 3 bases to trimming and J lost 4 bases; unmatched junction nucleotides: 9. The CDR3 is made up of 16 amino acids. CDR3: CASSFEQGRGNQPQHF. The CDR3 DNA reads TGTGCCAGCAGCTTCGAACAGGGGCGAGGAAATCAGCCCCAGCATTTT.

The CDR3 DNA sequence: TGTGCCAGCAGTCGCGGGGTAGCCTCCTCCTACAATGAGCAGTTCTTC. This encodes CASSRGVASSYNEQFF. V is TRBV28 and J is TRBJ2-1; TRBD2 is a possible D gene (6 bases). The CDR3 is 16 residues long. CDR1 is MDHEN, CDR2 SYDVKM, per germline. V was pared by 5 bases and J by 0 bases, with 14 bases between.

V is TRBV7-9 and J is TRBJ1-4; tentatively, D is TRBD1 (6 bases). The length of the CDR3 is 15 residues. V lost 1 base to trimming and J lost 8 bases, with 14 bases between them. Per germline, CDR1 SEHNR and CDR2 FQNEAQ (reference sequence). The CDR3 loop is CASSLGETGSEKLFF. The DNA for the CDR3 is TGTGCCAGCAGCTTAGGGGAAACAGGGTCGGAAAAACTGTTTTTT.

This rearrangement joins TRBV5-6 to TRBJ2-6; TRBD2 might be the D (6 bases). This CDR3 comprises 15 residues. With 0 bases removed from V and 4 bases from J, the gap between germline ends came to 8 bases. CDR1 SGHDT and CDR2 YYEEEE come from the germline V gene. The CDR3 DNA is TGTGCCAGCAGCTTGGACCGGGGGGGGGCCAACGTCCTGACTTTC. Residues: CASSLDRGGANVLTF.

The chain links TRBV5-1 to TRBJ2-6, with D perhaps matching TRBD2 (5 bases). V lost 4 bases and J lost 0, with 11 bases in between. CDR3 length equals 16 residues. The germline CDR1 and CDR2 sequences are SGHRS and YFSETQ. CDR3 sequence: CASSPGRDSGANVLTF. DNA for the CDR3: TGCGCCAGCAGCCCCGGACGGGACTCTGGGGCCAACGTCCTGACTTTC.